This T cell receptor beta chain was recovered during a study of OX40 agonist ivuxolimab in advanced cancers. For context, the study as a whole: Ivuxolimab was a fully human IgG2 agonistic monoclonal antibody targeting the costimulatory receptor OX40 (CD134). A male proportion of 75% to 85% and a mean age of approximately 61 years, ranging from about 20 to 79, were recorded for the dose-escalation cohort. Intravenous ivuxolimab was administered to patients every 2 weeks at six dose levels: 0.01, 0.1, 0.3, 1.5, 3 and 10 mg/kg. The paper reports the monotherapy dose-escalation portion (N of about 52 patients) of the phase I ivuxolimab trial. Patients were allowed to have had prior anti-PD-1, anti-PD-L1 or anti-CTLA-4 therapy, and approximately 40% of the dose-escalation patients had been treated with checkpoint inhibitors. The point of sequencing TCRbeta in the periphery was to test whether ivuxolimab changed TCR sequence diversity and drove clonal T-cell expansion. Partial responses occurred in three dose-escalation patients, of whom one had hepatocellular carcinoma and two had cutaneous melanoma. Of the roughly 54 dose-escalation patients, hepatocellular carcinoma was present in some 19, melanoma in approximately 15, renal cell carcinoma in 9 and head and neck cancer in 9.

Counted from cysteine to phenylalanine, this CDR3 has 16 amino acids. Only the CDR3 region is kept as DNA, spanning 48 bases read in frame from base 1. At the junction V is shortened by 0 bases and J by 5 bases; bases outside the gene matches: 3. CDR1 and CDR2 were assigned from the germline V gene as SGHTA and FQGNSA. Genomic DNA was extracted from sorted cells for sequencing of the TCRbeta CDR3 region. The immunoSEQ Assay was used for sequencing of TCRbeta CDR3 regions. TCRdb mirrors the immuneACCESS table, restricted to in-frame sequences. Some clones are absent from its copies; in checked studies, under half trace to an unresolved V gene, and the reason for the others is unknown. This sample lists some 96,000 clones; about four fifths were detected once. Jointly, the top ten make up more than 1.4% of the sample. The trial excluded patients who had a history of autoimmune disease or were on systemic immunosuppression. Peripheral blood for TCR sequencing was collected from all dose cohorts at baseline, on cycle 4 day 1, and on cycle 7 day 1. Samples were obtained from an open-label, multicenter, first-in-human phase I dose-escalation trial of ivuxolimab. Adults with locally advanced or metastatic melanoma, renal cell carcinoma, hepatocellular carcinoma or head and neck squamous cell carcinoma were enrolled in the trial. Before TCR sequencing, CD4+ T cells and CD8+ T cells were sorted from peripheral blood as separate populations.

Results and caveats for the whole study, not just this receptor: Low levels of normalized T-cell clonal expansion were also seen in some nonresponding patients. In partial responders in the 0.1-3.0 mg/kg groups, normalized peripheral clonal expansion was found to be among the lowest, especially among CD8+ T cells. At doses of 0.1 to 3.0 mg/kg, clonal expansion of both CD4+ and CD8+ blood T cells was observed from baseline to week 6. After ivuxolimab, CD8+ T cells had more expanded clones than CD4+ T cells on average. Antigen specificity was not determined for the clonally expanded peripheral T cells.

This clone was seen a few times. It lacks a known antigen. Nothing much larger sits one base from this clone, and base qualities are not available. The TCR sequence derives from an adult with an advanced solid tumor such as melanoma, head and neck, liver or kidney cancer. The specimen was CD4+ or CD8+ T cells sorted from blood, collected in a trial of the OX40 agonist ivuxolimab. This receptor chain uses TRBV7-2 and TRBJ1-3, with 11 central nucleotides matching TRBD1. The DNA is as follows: TGTGCCAGCAGCTTAGCCGGACAGGGGGCGAGAAACACCATATATTTT. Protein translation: CASSLAGQGARNTIYF.